Listed below are T cell receptor beta chains from one sample, sequenced in a study of cytomegalovirus exposure and HLA in healthy donors. Libraries were prepared by immunoSEQ multiplex PCR; TCRdb keeps only in-frame clonotypes and omits some of them. This sample has roughly 65,000 clones; about 92% occur once, and the top ten carry about 5.2%. Specimen: PBMCs. These receptors originate from a young man in good health and CMV-seropositive. CDR3s include the opening cysteine and the closing phenylalanine or tryptophan. Each record gives: V gene, J gene, CDR3 protein.

V gene: TRBV6-1
J gene: TRBJ2-3
CDR3 protein: CASRGDREITTQYF

V gene: TRBV5-4
J gene: TRBJ2-7
CDR3 protein: CASSLSGTIAVGEQYF

V gene: TRBV7-6
J gene: TRBJ2-1
CDR3 protein: CASSMGLAGGRGYNEQFF

V gene: TRBV19
J gene: TRBJ1-5
CDR3 protein: CASSKTRSVQPQHF

V gene: TRBV18
J gene: TRBJ1-3
CDR3 protein: CASSPPGQPSPGLF

V gene: TRBV7-9
J gene: TRBJ1-4
CDR3 protein: CASSVLTLGAREKLFF

V gene: TRBV21-1
J gene: TRBJ1-1
CDR3 protein: CASSTRQGEGTEAFF

V gene: TRBV2
J gene: TRBJ2-7
CDR3 protein: CATQGGPYEQYF

V gene: TRBV27
J gene: TRBJ2-7
CDR3 protein: CASSPKSSTGTSMDEQYF

V gene: TRBV9
J gene: TRBJ2-3
CDR3 protein: CASSVVGGITDTQYF

V gene: TRBV6-5
J gene: TRBJ1-1
CDR3 protein: CASSISSGGNTEAFF

V gene: TRBV6-1
J gene: TRBJ1-4
CDR3 protein: CASSETRRTKNEKLFF

V gene: TRBV19
J gene: TRBJ2-5
CDR3 protein: CASRPTGAQETQYF

V gene: TRBV6-4
J gene: TRBJ2-1
CDR3 protein: CASSDWGLAGSYNEQFF

V gene: TRBV2
J gene: TRBJ2-7
CDR3 protein: CASSPYYEQYF

V gene: TRBV6-5
J gene: TRBJ2-7
CDR3 protein: CASGLNRGLYEQYF